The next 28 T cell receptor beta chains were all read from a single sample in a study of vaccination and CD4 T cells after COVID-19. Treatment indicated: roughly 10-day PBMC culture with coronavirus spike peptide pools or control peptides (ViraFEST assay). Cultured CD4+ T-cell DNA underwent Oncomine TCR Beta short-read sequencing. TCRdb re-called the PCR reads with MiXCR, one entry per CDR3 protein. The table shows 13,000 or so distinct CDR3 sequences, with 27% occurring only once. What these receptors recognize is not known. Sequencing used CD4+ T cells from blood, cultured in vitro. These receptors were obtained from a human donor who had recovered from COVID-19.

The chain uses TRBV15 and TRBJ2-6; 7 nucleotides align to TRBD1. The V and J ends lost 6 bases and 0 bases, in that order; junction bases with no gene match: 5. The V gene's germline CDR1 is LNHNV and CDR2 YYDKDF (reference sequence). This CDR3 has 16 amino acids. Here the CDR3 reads CATSRDRRSGANVLTF. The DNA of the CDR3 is TGTGCCACCAGTAGGGACAGACGCTCTGGGGCCAACGTCCTGACTTTC.

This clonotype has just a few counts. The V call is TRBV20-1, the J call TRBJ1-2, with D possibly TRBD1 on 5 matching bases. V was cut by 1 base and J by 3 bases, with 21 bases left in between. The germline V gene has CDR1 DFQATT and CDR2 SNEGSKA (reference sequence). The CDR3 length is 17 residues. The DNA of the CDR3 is TGCAGTGCTAGAGTTGGCTACTCGGGGGAAGCTTACTATGGCTACACCTTC. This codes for CSARVGYSGEAYYGYTF.

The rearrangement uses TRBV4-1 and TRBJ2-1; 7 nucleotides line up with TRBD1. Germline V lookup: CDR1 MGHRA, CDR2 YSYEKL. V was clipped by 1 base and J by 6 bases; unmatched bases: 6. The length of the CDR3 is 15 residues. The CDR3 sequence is CASSQGQGWSNEQFF. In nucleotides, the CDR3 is TGCGCCAGCAGCCAAGGACAGGGTTGGTCCAATGAGCAGTTCTTC.

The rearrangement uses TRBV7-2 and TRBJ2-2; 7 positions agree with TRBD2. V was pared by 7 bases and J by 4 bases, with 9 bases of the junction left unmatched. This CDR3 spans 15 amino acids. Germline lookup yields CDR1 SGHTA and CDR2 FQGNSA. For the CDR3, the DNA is TGTGCCAGCACCCCGGGCGGGGGTGCCACCGGGGAGCTGTTTTTT. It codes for CASTPGGGATGELFF.

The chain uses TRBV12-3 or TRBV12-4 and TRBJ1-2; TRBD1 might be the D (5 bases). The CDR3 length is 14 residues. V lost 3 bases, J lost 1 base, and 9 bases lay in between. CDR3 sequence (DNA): TGTGCCAGCAGTTTGGGGGAGGGTAACTATGGCTACACCTTC. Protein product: CASSLGEGNYGYTF.

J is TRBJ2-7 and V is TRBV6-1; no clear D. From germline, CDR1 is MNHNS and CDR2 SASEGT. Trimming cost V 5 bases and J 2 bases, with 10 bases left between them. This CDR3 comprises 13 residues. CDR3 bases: TGTGCCAGCAGTCCCAGCAGTACCTACGAGCAGTACTTC. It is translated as CASSPSSTYEQYF.

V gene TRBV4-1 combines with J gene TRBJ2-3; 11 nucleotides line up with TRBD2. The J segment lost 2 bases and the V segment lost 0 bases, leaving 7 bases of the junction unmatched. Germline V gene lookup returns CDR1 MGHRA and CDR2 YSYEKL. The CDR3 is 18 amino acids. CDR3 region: CASSQDRSSGGYTDTQYF. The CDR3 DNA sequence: TGCGCCAGCAGCCAAGATAGGTCTAGCGGGGGGTACACAGATACGCAGTATTTT.

The CDR3 DNA reads TGTGCCAGCAGCCGGGGGGGCGAGCAGTACTTC. This translates into CASSRGGEQYF. The V gene is TRBV3-1, the J gene TRBJ2-7; 7 nucleotides align to TRBD2. The V gene end was trimmed by 4 bases and the J gene end by 6 bases; junction bases not matched to a gene: 0. Germline V gene data show CDR1 as LGHDT and CDR2 as YNNKEL (reference sequence). This CDR3 contains 11 residues.

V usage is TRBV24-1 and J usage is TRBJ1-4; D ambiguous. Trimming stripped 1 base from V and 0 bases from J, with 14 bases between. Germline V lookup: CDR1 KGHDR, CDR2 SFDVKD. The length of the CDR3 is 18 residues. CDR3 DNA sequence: TGTGCCACCAGTGATTTACTTTCGCCACCTGCAACTAATGAAAAACTGTTTTTT. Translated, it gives CATSDLLSPPATNEKLFF.

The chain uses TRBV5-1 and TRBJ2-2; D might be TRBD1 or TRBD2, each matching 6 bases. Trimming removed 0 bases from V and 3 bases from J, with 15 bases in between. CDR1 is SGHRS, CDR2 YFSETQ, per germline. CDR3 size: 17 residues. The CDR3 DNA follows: TGCGCCAGCAGCTTGGCCGGAGCCCGGGGGCACACCGGGGAGCTGTTTTTT. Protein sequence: CASSLAGARGHTGELFF.

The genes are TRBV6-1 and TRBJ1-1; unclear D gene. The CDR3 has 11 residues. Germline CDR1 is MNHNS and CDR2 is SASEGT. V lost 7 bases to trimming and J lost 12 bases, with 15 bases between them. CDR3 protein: CASTNGQYPFF. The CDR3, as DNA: TGTGCCAGCACTAACGGGCAATACCCTTTCTTT.

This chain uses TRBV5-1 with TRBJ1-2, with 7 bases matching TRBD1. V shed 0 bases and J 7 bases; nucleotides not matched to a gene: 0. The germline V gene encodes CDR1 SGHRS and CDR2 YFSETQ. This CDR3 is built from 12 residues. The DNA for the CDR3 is TGCGCCAGCAGCTTGGGACAGGGTGGCTACACCTTC. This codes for CASSLGQGGYTF.

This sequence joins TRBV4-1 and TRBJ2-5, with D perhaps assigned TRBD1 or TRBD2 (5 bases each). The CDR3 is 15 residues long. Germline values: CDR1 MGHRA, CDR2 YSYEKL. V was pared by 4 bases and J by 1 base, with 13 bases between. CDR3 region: CASSRNGAVQETQYF. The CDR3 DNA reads TGCGCCAGCAGCCGTAACGGGGCAGTCCAAGAGACCCAGTACTTC.

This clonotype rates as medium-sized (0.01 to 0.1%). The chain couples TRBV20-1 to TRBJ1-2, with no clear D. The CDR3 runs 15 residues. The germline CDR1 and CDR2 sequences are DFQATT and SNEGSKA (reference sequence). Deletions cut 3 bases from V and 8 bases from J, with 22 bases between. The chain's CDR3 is CSARTRRTPPGGYTF. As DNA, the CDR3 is TGCAGTGCTAGGACGAGACGTACGCCGCCGGGCGGCTACACCTTC.

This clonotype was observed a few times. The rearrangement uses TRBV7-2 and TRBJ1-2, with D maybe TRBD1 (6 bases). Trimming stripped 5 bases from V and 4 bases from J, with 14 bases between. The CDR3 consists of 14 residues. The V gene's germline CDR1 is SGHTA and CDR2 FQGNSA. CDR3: CASSIGGGPYGYTF. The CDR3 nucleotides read TGTGCCAGCAGCATTGGCGGGGGGCCCTATGGCTACACCTTC.

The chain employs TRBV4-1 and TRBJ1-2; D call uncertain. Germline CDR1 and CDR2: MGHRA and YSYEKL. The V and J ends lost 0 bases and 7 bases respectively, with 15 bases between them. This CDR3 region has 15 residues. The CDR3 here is CASSQDPRFSRGYTF. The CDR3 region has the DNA TGCGCCAGCAGCCAAGACCCCCGCTTCTCGCGTGGCTACACCTTC.

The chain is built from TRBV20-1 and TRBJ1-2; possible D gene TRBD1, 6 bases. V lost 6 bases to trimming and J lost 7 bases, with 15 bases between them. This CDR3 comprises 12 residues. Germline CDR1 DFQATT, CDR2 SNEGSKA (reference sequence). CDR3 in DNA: TGCAGTGCCACTGGACAGTCCCTTGGCTACACCTTC. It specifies CSATGQSLGYTF.

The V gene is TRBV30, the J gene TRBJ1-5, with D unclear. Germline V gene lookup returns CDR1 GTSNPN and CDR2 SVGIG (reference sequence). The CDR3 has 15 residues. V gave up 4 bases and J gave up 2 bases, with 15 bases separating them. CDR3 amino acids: CAWIFPRKGNQPQHF. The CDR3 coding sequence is TGTGCCTGGATTTTCCCCAGGAAGGGCAATCAGCCCCAGCATTTT.

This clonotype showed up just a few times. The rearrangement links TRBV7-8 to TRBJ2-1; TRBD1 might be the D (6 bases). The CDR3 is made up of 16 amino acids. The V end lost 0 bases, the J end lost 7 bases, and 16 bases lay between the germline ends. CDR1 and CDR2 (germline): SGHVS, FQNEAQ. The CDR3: CASSLALFNRENEQFF. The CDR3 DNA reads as TGTGCCAGCAGCTTAGCCCTGTTTAACAGGGAGAATGAGCAGTTCTTC.

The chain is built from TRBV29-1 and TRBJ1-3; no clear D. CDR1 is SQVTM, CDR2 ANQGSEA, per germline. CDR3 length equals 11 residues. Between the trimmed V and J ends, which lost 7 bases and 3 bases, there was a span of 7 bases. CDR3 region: CSAPVGNTIYF. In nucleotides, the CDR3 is TGCAGCGCTCCCGTTGGAAACACCATATATTTT.

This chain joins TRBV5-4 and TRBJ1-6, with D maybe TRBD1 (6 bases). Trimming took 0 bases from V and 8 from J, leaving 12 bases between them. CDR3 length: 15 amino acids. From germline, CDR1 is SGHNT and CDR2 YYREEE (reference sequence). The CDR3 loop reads CASSLEAQGYSPLHF. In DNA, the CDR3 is TGTGCCAGCAGCTTGGAGGCACAGGGCTATTCACCCCTCCACTTT.

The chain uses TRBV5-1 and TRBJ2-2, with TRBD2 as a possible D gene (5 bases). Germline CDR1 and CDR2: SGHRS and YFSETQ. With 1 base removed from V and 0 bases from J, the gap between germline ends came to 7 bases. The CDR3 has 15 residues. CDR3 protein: CASSLTGTNTGELFF. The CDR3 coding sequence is TGCGCCAGCAGCTTGACGGGGACGAACACCGGGGAGCTGTTTTTT.

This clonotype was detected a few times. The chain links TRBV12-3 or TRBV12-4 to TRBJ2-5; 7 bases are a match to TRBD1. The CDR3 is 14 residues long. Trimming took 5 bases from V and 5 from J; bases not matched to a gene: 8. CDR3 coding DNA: TGTGCCAGCAGTCCCTTCCAGGGGGAGGAGACCCAGTACTTC. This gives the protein CASSPFQGEETQYF.

The CDR3 here is CASSLGQGYGYTF. Here the CDR3 DNA reads TGTGCCAGCAGTTTAGGGCAGGGCTATGGCTACACCTTC. The chain is built from TRBV27 and TRBJ1-2; D possibly corresponds to TRBD1 (5 bases). Germline V gene sequence: CDR1 MNHEY, CDR2 SMNVEV (reference sequence). V lost 2 bases and J lost 4, with 8 bases in between. The CDR3 is 13 residues long.

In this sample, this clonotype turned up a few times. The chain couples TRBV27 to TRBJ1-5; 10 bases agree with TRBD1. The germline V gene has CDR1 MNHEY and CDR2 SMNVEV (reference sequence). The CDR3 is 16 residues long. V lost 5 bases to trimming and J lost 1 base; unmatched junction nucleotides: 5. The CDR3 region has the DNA TGTGCCAGCAGTCCGAGGGGACAGGGGAGCAATCAGCCCCAGCATTTT. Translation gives CASSPRGQGSNQPQHF.

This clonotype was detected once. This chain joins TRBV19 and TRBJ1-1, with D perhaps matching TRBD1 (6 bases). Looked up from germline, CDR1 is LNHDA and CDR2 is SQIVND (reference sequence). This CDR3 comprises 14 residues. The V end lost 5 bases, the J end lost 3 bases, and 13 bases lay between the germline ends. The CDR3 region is CASSGTGIYTEAFF. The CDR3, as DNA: TGTGCCAGTAGTGGAACAGGGATATACACTGAAGCTTTCTTT.

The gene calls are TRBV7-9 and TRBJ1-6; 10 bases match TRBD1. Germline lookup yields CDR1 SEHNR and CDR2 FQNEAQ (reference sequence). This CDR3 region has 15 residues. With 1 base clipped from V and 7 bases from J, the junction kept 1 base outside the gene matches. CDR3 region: CASSLVGQGNSPLHF. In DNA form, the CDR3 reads TGTGCCAGCAGCTTAGTGGGACAGGGGAATTCACCCCTCCACTTT.

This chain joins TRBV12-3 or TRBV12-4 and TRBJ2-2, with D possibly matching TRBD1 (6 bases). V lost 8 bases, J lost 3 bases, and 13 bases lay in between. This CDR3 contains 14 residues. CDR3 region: CASREQGYTGELFF. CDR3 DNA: TGTGCCAGCCGCGAACAGGGTTACACCGGGGAGCTGTTTTTT.